The 28 T cell receptor beta chains below were found in one sample sequenced in a study of T cell changes during pregnancy in multiple sclerosis. The method was immunoSEQ multiplex PCR; TCRdb's version includes in-frame clones alone and lacks a portion of them. The sample yields tens of thousands of clones, 80% to 85% seen once. Material: CD4+ T cells from peripheral blood mononuclear cells, obtained before pregnancy. These receptors came from a female donor with multiple sclerosis, enrolled in a pregnancy study.

The rearrangement links TRBV5-5 to TRBJ1-1, with 7 bases that match TRBD1. V shed 3 bases and J 5 bases; nucleotides not matched to a gene: 4. CDR1 and CDR2 (germline): SGHKS, YYEKEE (reference sequence). This CDR3 spans 13 amino acids. In DNA, the CDR3 is TGTGCCAGCAGCTCGCAGGGGGATACTGAAGCTTTCTTT. Translating gives CASSSQGDTEAFF.

The J gene is TRBJ1-2, the V gene TRBV18, with D perhaps TRBD1 (5 bases). Germline assignment: CDR1 KGHSH and CDR2 LQKENI. V gave up 3 bases and J gave up 8 bases, with 13 bases separating them. The CDR3 is 13 residues long. CDR3 protein: CASSPWQGRGYTF. CDR3 sequence (DNA): TGTGCCAGCTCACCGTGGCAGGGAAGGGGCTACACCTTC.

The gene calls are TRBV27 and TRBJ2-5; 14 bases align to TRBD2. The CDR3 runs 17 residues. CDR1 is MNHEY and CDR2 is SMNVEV in the germline V gene (reference sequence). V dropped 2 bases and J dropped 5; count of bases not matched to a gene: 7. The CDR3 DNA is TGTGCCAGCAGTTTAGGGGGACTAGCGGGGGATGTGGAGACCCAGTACTTC. It yields the protein CASSLGGLAGDVETQYF.

As for this clone: Other DNA sequences in this specimen translate into the identical CDR3. The chain recombines TRBV6-5 with TRBJ2-7; 7 nucleotides agree with TRBD2. Germline V gene lookup returns CDR1 MNHEY and CDR2 SVGAGI. Germline trimming cut 2 bases from V and 3 bases from J; bases unmatched to any gene: 10. The CDR3 is 16 residues long. CDR3 in DNA: TGTGCCAGCAGTTACGCTAGCGGAGGGATTCACTACGAGCAGTACTTC. Its translation: CASSYASGGIHYEQYF.

The CDR3 bases are TGCGCCAGCAGCTTGGGCGAGCGGGAGGTCTGGGTGCAGTACTTC. It specifies CASSLGEREVWVQYF. The chain combines TRBV5-1 with TRBJ2-7; 9 bases align to TRBD2. Trimming at V came to 0 bases and at J to 9 bases, leaving 10 bases not matched to a gene. The CDR3 runs to 15 residues. CDR1 is SGHRS and CDR2 is YFSETQ in the germline V gene. Based on the CDR3 plus reference TRBV5-1 and TRBJ2-7, the full variable domain is KAGVTQTPRYLIKTRGQQVTLSCSPISGHRSVSWYQQTPGQGLQFLFEYFSETQRNKGNFPGRFSGRQFSNSRSEMNVSTLELGDSALYLCASSLGEREVWVQYFGPGTRLTVT.

The count of this clone is one. The V and J genes are TRBV11-2 and TRBJ1-1, with 7 bases that match TRBD1. Trimming cost V 5 bases and J 4 bases; bases outside gene matches: 7. Germline loops: CDR1 SGHAT, CDR2 FQNNGV. The CDR3 totals 14 residues. CDR3 DNA sequence: TGTGCCAGCAGCACCCCCAGGGGGGTCACTGAAGCTTTCTTT. Amino acids: CASSTPRGVTEAFF.

The chain carries TRBV7-8 and TRBJ2-7, with D possibly matching TRBD2 (5 bases). The CDR3 spans 15 residues. Germline V gene data show CDR1 as SGHVS and CDR2 as FQNEAQ. The ends were cut back, 2 bases at V and 2 bases at J, with 13 bases in the middle. The CDR3 DNA reads as TGTGCCAGCAGCTTACTAGAGGGCCAAGCCTACGAGCAGTACTTC. Its translation: CASSLLEGQAYEQYF.

The V call is TRBV19, the J call TRBJ2-3; D unclear. Germline V gives CDR1 LNHDA, CDR2 SQIVND (reference sequence). This CDR3 has 18 amino acids. V was shortened by 2 bases and J by 2 bases, with 20 bases between the two germline ends. CDR3 coding DNA: TGTGCCAGTAGTATAAAAAATCCCCCCGTGAGTGTCACAGATACGCAGTATTTT. Protein product: CASSIKNPPVSVTDTQYF.

V is TRBV19 and J is TRBJ2-3; 14 positions match TRBD2. Losses at the gene ends were 5 bases for V and 3 bases for J; bases not matched to a gene: 7. The germline V gene has CDR1 LNHDA and CDR2 SQIVND (reference sequence). CDR3 length equals 17 residues. DNA of the CDR3: TGTGCCAGTAGTTCGTCGACTAGCGGGAGGGTAACAGATACGCAGTATTTT. Amino acids: CASSSSTSGRVTDTQYF.

The chain couples TRBV5-1 to TRBJ2-2; D might be TRBD2 (6 bases). The V end lost 0 bases, the J end lost 2 bases, and 8 bases lay between the germline ends. In germline, CDR1 is SGHRS, CDR2 YFSETQ. CDR3 length: 15 residues. The CDR3 nucleotides read TGCGCCAGCAGCTTGGAGGCGGGAAACACCGGGGAGCTGTTTTTT. Protein product: CASSLEAGNTGELFF.

The chain carries TRBV6-1 and TRBJ1-1, with D possibly being TRBD1 (5 bases). V was cut by 3 bases and J by 11 bases, with 13 bases left in between. The germline V gene has CDR1 MNHNS and CDR2 SASEGT. This CDR3 contains 12 residues. For the CDR3, the DNA is TGTGCCAGCAGTGATACAGGTGGCGAGGCTTTCTTT. Protein: CASSDTGGEAFF.

The J gene is TRBJ2-2, the V gene TRBV9; D is perhaps TRBD2 (5 bases). Trimming took off 7 bases at V and 0 bases at J, with 10 bases between the two ends. This CDR3 contains 14 residues. Germline CDR1 is SGDLS and CDR2 is YYNGEE. CDR3 in DNA: TGTGCCAGCCAGCGGAGCTCGAACACCGGGGAGCTGTTTTTT. Its translation: CASQRSSNTGELFF.

V and J are TRBV6-1 and TRBJ1-2; 9 nucleotides agree with TRBD1. The V and J ends lost 3 bases and 8 bases, in that order; junction bases with no gene match: 10. The CDR3 has 15 residues. Germline loops: CDR1 MNHNS, CDR2 SASEGT. CDR3 DNA sequence: TGTGCCAGCAGTGATATCGGGACAGGGATAAGGGGCTACACCTTC. As protein: CASSDIGTGIRGYTF.

V is TRBV5-1 and J is TRBJ1-1; 7 bases align to TRBD1. V lost 4 bases and J lost 4; bases outside the gene matches: 7. Germline V CDR1 and CDR2: SGHRS, YFSETQ. The CDR3 totals 14 residues. CDR3 in amino acids: CASSRQGGPTEAFF. The CDR3 DNA sequence: TGCGCCAGCAGCAGGCAGGGGGGTCCCACTGAAGCTTTCTTT.

This sequence joins TRBV6-6 and TRBJ2-4; D possibly corresponds to TRBD2 (5 bases). The germline V gene encodes CDR1 MNHNY and CDR2 SVGAGI (reference sequence). The CDR3 sequence is 14 residues long. V gave up 2 bases and J gave up 7 bases, with 12 bases separating them. CDR3 DNA: TGTGCCAGCAGTTACCTCGGGGAATGGAACATTCAGTACTTC. It translates to CASSYLGEWNIQYF.

The rearrangement uses TRBV6-1 and TRBJ1-3; possible D gene TRBD1, 5 bases. CDR3 length: 15 amino acids. The V end lost 1 base, the J end lost 0 bases, and 7 bases lay between the germline ends. The germline V gene has CDR1 MNHNS and CDR2 SASEGT. The CDR3 bases are TGTGCCAGCAGTGAAGGGGGCACCTCTGGAAACACCATATATTTT. Translation: CASSEGGTSGNTIYF.

The CDR3: CASSYSPGVEFF. CDR3 nucleotide sequence: TGTGCCAGCAGTTACTCCCCAGGGGTGGAGTTCTTC. The rearrangement joins TRBV6-5 to TRBJ2-1, with a weak D call TRBD1 (6 bases). The CDR3 covers 12 residues. Per the germline V gene, CDR1 is MNHEY and CDR2 is SVGAGI. Deletions cut 0 bases from V and 14 bases from J, with 11 bases between.

The rearrangement links TRBV29-1 to TRBJ2-7, with D perhaps TRBD2 (5 bases). Germline V gene lookup returns CDR1 SQVTM and CDR2 ANQGSEA. The V gene lost 4 bases and the J gene lost 9 bases, with 19 bases spanning the gap. The CDR3 extends over 13 amino acids. CDR3 loop: CSVGETILAGQYF. The CDR3 DNA follows: TGCAGCGTTGGGGAGACTATCCTCGCCGGGCAGTACTTC.

The chain combines TRBV7-9 with TRBJ2-3; TRBD2 might be the D (5 bases). The CDR3 sequence is 16 residues long. V lost 2 bases, J lost 0 bases, and 12 bases lay in between. Per the germline V gene, CDR1 is SEHNR and CDR2 is FQNEAQ (reference sequence). CDR3 nucleotides: TGTGCCAGCAGCTTAATATTTGGAGGTAGCACAGATACGCAGTATTTT. This translates into CASSLIFGGSTDTQYF.

The V and J genes are TRBV7-3 and TRBJ1-2; possibly TRBD1 for D (5 bases). The CDR3 has 16 residues. Per the germline V gene, CDR1 is SGHTA and CDR2 is FQGTGA. V was pared by 2 bases and J by 0 bases, with 13 bases between. CDR3 sequence reads: CASSLGPKTANYGYTF. DNA of the CDR3: TGTGCCAGCAGCTTAGGGCCAAAGACAGCTAACTATGGCTACACCTTC.

This clone turned up a few times. J is TRBJ1-1 and V is TRBV7-9; tentative D call: TRBD1 (6 bases). CDR1 is SEHNR and CDR2 is FQNEAQ in the germline V gene (reference sequence). The CDR3 is 14 residues long. Deletions cut 5 bases from V and 7 bases from J, with 17 bases between. The CDR3 loop is CASSPGGGAREAFF. CDR3 DNA sequence: TGTGCCAGCAGCCCTGGAGGGGGGGCGCGTGAAGCTTTCTTT.

The chain has TRBV5-4 and TRBJ2-3, with a tentative D call TRBD1 (6 bases). Trimming removed 2 bases from V and 0 bases from J, with 7 bases in between. Germline lookup yields CDR1 SGHNT and CDR2 YYREEE (reference sequence). The CDR3 runs 14 residues. The CDR3 protein is CASSLQGSTDTQYF. CDR3 nucleotide sequence: TGTGCCAGCAGCTTACAGGGAAGCACAGATACGCAGTATTTT.

This sequence joins TRBV7-2 and TRBJ2-7; TRBD2 matches 10 bases. Trimming removed 2 bases from V and 2 bases from J; junction bases left unmatched: 3. This CDR3 is 15 amino acids long. Germline V lookup: CDR1 SGHTA, CDR2 FQGNSA. The CDR3 DNA reads TGTGCCAGCAGCTTAACTAGCGGGGCTACCTACGAGCAGTACTTC. Protein product: CASSLTSGATYEQYF.

This clone was seen once. V gene TRBV7-9 combines with J gene TRBJ1-2; no reliable D call. Germline V lookup: CDR1 SEHNR, CDR2 FQNEAQ (reference sequence). Trimming removed 3 bases at V and 8 bases at J, with 10 bases between. The CDR3 sequence is 12 residues long. The CDR3 loop is CASSFSEGGYTF. The CDR3 region has the DNA TGTGCCAGCAGCTTCTCCGAGGGCGGCTACACCTTC.

CDR3 DNA sequence: TGTGCCAGCAGCTTACTCACCCCACGTCTCCGTAAGTCGGACACTGAAGCTTTCTTT. This encodes CASSLLTPRLRKSDTEAFF. V is TRBV7-2 and J is TRBJ1-1; no clear D. Germline CDR1 is SGHTA and CDR2 is FQGNSA. The CDR3 length is 19 residues. Trimming cost V 2 bases and J 3 bases, with 25 bases left between them.

For the CDR3, the DNA is TGTGCCAGCAGTCAAAGCCCAACAGGGGACAATCAGCCCCAGCATTTT. Translated, it gives CASSQSPTGDNQPQHF. The V gene is TRBV4-2, the J gene TRBJ1-5; 7 bases map to TRBD1. This CDR3 is built from 16 residues. With 6 bases clipped from V and 3 bases from J, the junction kept 11 bases outside the gene matches. The V gene's germline CDR1 is LGHNA and CDR2 YNFKEQ.

The V gene is TRBV11-2, the J gene TRBJ2-6; D unresolved. From germline, CDR1 is SGHAT and CDR2 FQNNGV. V dropped 6 bases and J dropped 2 bases, with 14 bases sitting between them. This CDR3 contains 16 residues. This chain's CDR3 is CASREIRSTGANVLTF. In DNA form, the CDR3 reads TGTGCCAGCAGGGAAATTCGGAGTACTGGGGCCAACGTCCTGACTTTC.

V and J are TRBV18 and TRBJ2-7; 9 bases line up with TRBD1. Germline V gene sequence: CDR1 KGHSH, CDR2 LQKENI. This CDR3 has 15 residues. V lost 3 bases to trimming and J lost 1 base; unmatched junction nucleotides: 4. The CDR3 coding sequence is TGTGCCAGCTCACCCGGGACAGGGAGTTCCTACGAGCAGTACTTC. Protein sequence: CASSPGTGSSYEQYF.